The next 22 T cell receptor beta chains were all read from a single sample in a study of blood T cell repertoires in COVID-19. TCRdb's copy holds only in-frame clones and misses some; the assay was immunoSEQ multiplex PCR. The sample holds approximately 160,000 clones; about four fifths are singletons and the top ten take 3.6%. Sequenced material: PBMCs or T cells enriched from blood (not recorded which). Receptor source: a woman in her 50s in a cohort exposed to, infected with or recovered from COVID-19 (not recorded which).

The chain carries TRBV5-1 and TRBJ2-3, with TRBD2 identical over 7 bases. Trimming took 5 bases from V and 0 from J; bases not matched to a gene: 6. The CDR3 length is 15 residues. Germline CDR1 reads SGHRS; CDR2 reads YFSETQ. CDR3 region: CASRTGTTSTDTQYF. In DNA form, the CDR3 reads TGCGCCAGCAGGACCGGGACTACAAGCACAGATACGCAGTATTTT.

The rearrangement links TRBV28 to TRBJ2-4; 9 bases map to TRBD1. J lost 0 bases, V lost 7 bases, and 7 bases had no gene match. This CDR3 is built from 16 residues. Germline CDR1 is MDHEN and CDR2 is SYDVKM. CDR3 amino acids: CASTGTGNLAKNIQYF. As DNA, the CDR3 is TGTGCCAGCACCGGGACAGGGAACTTAGCCAAAAACATTCAGTACTTC.

In this sample, this clone turned up a few times. This CDR3 is also generated by other DNA sequences in the sample. The chain joins TRBV5-4 to TRBJ2-3; D unclear. V was pared by 2 bases and J by 5 bases, with 3 bases between. The CDR3 runs 11 residues. Germline assignment: CDR1 SGHNT and CDR2 YYREEE (reference sequence). The CDR3 region has the DNA TGTGCCAGCAGCTTACAAGATACGCAGTATTTT. Protein product: CASSLQDTQYF.

This clone was recorded only once. The chain carries TRBV9 and TRBJ2-5; 8 positions agree with TRBD2. The germline CDR1 and CDR2 sequences are SGDLS and YYNGEE. CDR3 size: 15 residues. V trimming: 0 bases; J trimming: 5 bases; junction bases outside the gene matches: 6. CDR3: CASSVGAGAGETQYF. The CDR3 DNA reads as TGTGCCAGCAGCGTAGGAGCGGGAGCTGGCGAGACCCAGTACTTC.

The CDR3: CSASYLAGEGGEQFF. The CDR3 DNA reads as TGCAGTGCTAGTTATCTAGCGGGAGAAGGCGGTGAGCAGTTCTTC. The rearrangement uses TRBV20-1 and TRBJ2-1; 10 nucleotides align to TRBD2. J was trimmed by 9 bases and V by 3 bases; bases with no gene match: 11. From germline, CDR1 is DFQATT and CDR2 SNEGSKA (reference sequence). The CDR3 contains 15 residues.

This chain joins TRBV7-2 and TRBJ2-7; tentatively, D is TRBD2 (6 bases). Germline V gene data show CDR1 as SGHTA and CDR2 as FQGNSA. This CDR3 contains 14 residues. Trimming cost V 5 bases and J 4 bases, with 15 bases left between them. CDR3 region: CASSPPEGWYEQYF. CDR3 nucleotides: TGTGCCAGCAGCCCCCCGGAGGGCTGGTACGAGCAGTACTTC.

The gene calls are TRBV4-1 and TRBJ2-1, with D perhaps TRBD1 (5 bases). The germline V and J ends were trimmed by 0 bases and 4 bases, with 22 bases remaining between them. Germline CDR1 reads MGHRA; CDR2 reads YSYEKL. This CDR3 has 19 residues. The CDR3 sequence is CASSQDVSNIKSGYNEQFF. Written as DNA, the CDR3 is TGCGCCAGCAGCCAAGACGTTTCAAACATCAAATCAGGGTACAATGAGCAGTTCTTC.

V is TRBV5-1 and J is TRBJ1-3; TRBD1 agrees at 7 bases. Germline V gives CDR1 SGHRS, CDR2 YFSETQ. Unmatched junction bases numbered 8, after V lost 5 bases and J lost 0 bases. The CDR3 consists of 16 residues. The DNA for the CDR3 is TGCGCCAGCAGTCCAGGGGGTTGGGGCTCTGGAAACACCATATATTTT. Its translation: CASSPGGWGSGNTIYF. The full variable domain, in which reference TRBV5-1 and TRBJ1-3 provide the parts outside the CDR3, is KAGVTQTPRYLIKTRGQQVTLSCSPISGHRSVSWYQQTPGQGLQFLFEYFSETQRNKGNFPGRFSGRQFSNSRSEMNVSTLELGDSALYLCASSPGGWGSGNTIYFGEGSWLTVV.

The CDR3, as DNA: TGTGCCAGCAGCCGACAGGGGAGAACTGAAGCTTTCTTT. Protein product: CASSRQGRTEAFF. J is TRBJ1-1 and V is TRBV5-8; TRBD1 aligns across 8 bases. The CDR3 spans 13 residues. Germline CDR1 and CDR2: SGHTS and YDEGEE. Trimming took 4 bases from V and 5 from J; bases not matched to a gene: 4.

The chain is built from TRBV18 and TRBJ2-7; 10 nucleotides match TRBD2. The CDR3 contains 15 residues. V shed 4 bases and J 4 bases; nucleotides not matched to a gene: 7. Germline lookup yields CDR1 KGHSH and CDR2 LQKENI. Here the CDR3 reads CASSRQAGGLYEQYF. CDR3 coding DNA: TGTGCCAGCTCACGCCAAGCGGGGGGGCTTTACGAGCAGTACTTC. Full variable domain (missing parts from reference TRBV18 and TRBJ2-7): NAGVMQNPRHLVRRRGQEARLRCSPMKGHSHVYWYRQLPEEGLKFMVYLQKENIIDESGMPKERFSAEFPKEGPSILRIQQVVRGDSAAYFCASSRQAGGLYEQYFGPGTRLTVT.

The chain employs TRBV6-6 and TRBJ1-3; 11 nucleotides match TRBD1. Germline assignment: CDR1 MNHNY and CDR2 SVGAGI (reference sequence). The CDR3 runs to 16 residues. V trimming: 0 bases; J trimming: 3 bases; junction bases outside the gene matches: 1. The chain's CDR3 is CASSYSGQGDGNTIYF. DNA of the CDR3: TGTGCCAGCAGTTACTCGGGACAGGGGGATGGAAACACCATATATTTT.

CDR3 loop: CASSSDRVNGYTF. The CDR3 DNA reads TGTGCCAGCAGCTCGGACAGGGTGAATGGCTACACCTTC. This chain uses TRBV7-9 with TRBJ1-2, with TRBD1 matching over 8 bases. The germline gives CDR1 SEHNR, CDR2 FQNEAQ (reference sequence). This CDR3 has 13 residues. The ends lost 4 bases at V and 6 bases at J; junction bases unmatched: 4. The variable domain in full, with the rest retrieved from reference TRBV7-9 and TRBJ1-2, is DTGVSQNPRHKITKRGQNVTFRCDPISEHNRLYWYRQTLGQGPEFLTYFQNEAQLEKSRLLSDRFSAERPKGSFSTLEIQRTEQGDSAMYLCASSSDRVNGYTFGSGTRLTVV.

CDR3: CASSFGDRNTDTQYF. For the CDR3, the DNA is TGCGCCAGCAGCTTTGGGGACAGAAACACAGATACGCAGTATTTT. The chain uses TRBV5-1 and TRBJ2-3; 7 bases are shared with TRBD1. The CDR3 length is 15 residues. CDR1 and CDR2 (germline): SGHRS, YFSETQ. V trimming: 2 bases; J trimming: 2 bases; junction bases outside the gene matches: 5.

The chain recombines TRBV24-1 with TRBJ1-5; 8 nucleotides agree with TRBD1. V shed 7 bases, J shed 6 bases, and the junction held 10 bases outside the gene matches. The CDR3 is made up of 15 amino acids. Germline-derived CDR1 and CDR2 are KGHDR and SFDVKD. In DNA, the CDR3 is TGTGCCACCAGCCCATCAGGACAGGGAGGTCAGCCCCAGCATTTT. Translating it yields CATSPSGQGGQPQHF.

This chain uses TRBV6-5 with TRBJ2-5, with a tentative D call TRBD2 (6 bases). Germline V gives CDR1 MNHEY, CDR2 SVGAGI. Trimming cost V 7 bases and J 0 bases, with 12 bases left between them. This CDR3 spans 14 amino acids. As DNA, the CDR3 is TGTGCCAGCACCGCCCGGGACTACCAAGAGACCCAGTACTTC. This codes for CASTARDYQETQYF.

J is TRBJ2-5 and V is TRBV5-1; D is perhaps TRBD1 (5 bases). V lost 0 bases to trimming and J lost 4 bases, with 7 bases between them. This CDR3 has 13 residues. From germline, CDR1 is SGHRS and CDR2 YFSETQ. DNA of the CDR3: TGCGCCAGCAGCTTGGGCGACAGAGAGACCCAGTACTTC. This encodes CASSLGDRETQYF.

The CDR3 nucleotides read TGTGCCAGCACAGAATCTAGACAGGGGGTCAGTAACTATGGCTACACCTTC. Encoded protein: CASTESRQGVSNYGYTF. The genes are TRBV5-4 and TRBJ1-2, with 9 bases identical to TRBD1. Trimming removed 6 bases from V and 1 base from J; junction bases left unmatched: 13. From germline, CDR1 is SGHNT and CDR2 YYREEE (reference sequence). CDR3 length: 17 residues.

This chain uses TRBV7-9 with TRBJ2-3; TRBD1 matches at 7 bases. V trimming: 5 bases; J trimming: 0 bases; junction bases outside the gene matches: 14. CDR1 is SEHNR, CDR2 FQNEAQ, per germline (reference sequence). CDR3 length: 18 residues. The CDR3 DNA follows: TGTGCCAGCAGCCCCACAGGGGACCCGATGACTAGCACAGATACGCAGTATTTT. Translation: CASSPTGDPMTSTDTQYF.

The chain recombines TRBV29-1 with TRBJ2-7, with D possibly being TRBD2 (7 bases). The CDR3 length is 14 residues. From germline, CDR1 is SQVTM and CDR2 ANQGSEA. Trimming shortened V by 7 bases and J by 5 bases, and 21 bases separated the two germline ends. As DNA, the CDR3 is TGCAGCGCCCAAAGGGGGGGTGGTTCCGACGAGCAGTACTTC. Residues: CSAQRGGGSDEQYF.

The rearrangement links TRBV5-5 to TRBJ1-2, with a tentative D call TRBD1 (6 bases). The CDR3 runs to 15 residues. Germline lookup yields CDR1 SGHKS and CDR2 YYEKEE (reference sequence). The germline V and J ends were trimmed by 4 bases and 2 bases, with 15 bases remaining between them. CDR3 region: CASSSPGTYNYGYTF. The CDR3 DNA is TGTGCCAGCAGCAGTCCCGGGACATACAACTATGGCTACACCTTC.

This clone has only one observation. The chain recombines TRBV29-1 with TRBJ2-6; TRBD2 matches 7 bases. Trimming cost V 7 bases and J 1 base; bases outside gene matches: 4. CDR1 is SQVTM and CDR2 is ANQGSEA in the germline V gene. This CDR3 contains 14 residues. The CDR3 DNA reads TGCAGCGCCGGGGAGGGATCTGGGGCCAACGTCCTGACTTTC. Its protein is CSAGEGSGANVLTF.

In its sample, this clone was seen a few times. The gene calls are TRBV7-9 and TRBJ2-7; 7 nucleotides align to TRBD2. Trimming took 2 bases from V and 6 from J; bases not matched to a gene: 7. The CDR3 covers 14 residues. CDR1 and CDR2 (germline): SEHNR, FQNEAQ (reference sequence). The CDR3, as DNA: TGTGCCAGCAGCTTATTGGGGGGGTATGGCGAGCAGTACTTC. Protein: CASSLLGGYGEQYF. The complete variable domain, with remaining parts taken from reference TRBV7-9 and TRBJ2-7, reads DTGVSQNPRHKITKRGQNVTFRCDPISEHNRLYWYRQTLGQGPEFLTYFQNEAQLEKSRLLSDRFSAERPKGSFSTLEIQRTEQGDSAMYLCASSLLGGYGEQYFGPGTRLTVT.